This T cell receptor (beta chain) was profiled in a study of post-analysis software for immune sequencing data. Included in the TCR beta cDNA libraries were unique molecular identifiers. T cells numbering roughly 0.85 to 11 million gave rise to 500,000 to 600,000 cDNA molecules. TCRdb ran MiXCR on the PCR reads and lists one entry per CDR3 protein. Of just over 250,000 distinct CDR3 sequences listed, roughly a third are singletons. General observations from the study: Controls significantly exceeded multiple sclerosis patients in normalized Chao1 diversity. Four or five TRBV segments were more frequent in patients than controls; TRBV5-6, TRBV5-1 and TRBV20-1 belonged to this group. F measure grouped same-batch samples tightly together.

Regarding this clonotype: Its cognate antigen is unknown.

The CDR3 totals 15 residues. The germline V gene encodes CDR1 SQVTM and CDR2 ANQGSEA. The specimen sequenced was blood. The chain links TRBV29-1 to TRBJ2-7, with D maybe TRBD2 (6 bases). The DNA end lines up better with TRBJ2-5; the J call may be wrong. This TCR was recovered from a girl aged 10-17 years with multiple sclerosis. CDR3 residues: CSVEETGGAGETQYF. In DNA, the CDR3 is TGCAGCGTTGAAGAAACGGGCGGGGCGGGAGAGACCCAGTACTTC.